This note documents a single T cell receptor (beta chain) sequence. What it recognizes is unknown. Profiling relied on immunoSEQ multiplex PCR, and the TCRdb table lists in-frame clones only, not all of them. The table lists some 2.1 million clones, just under 95% of them singletons. These data originate in a study of shared clonotypes between healthy human individuals. The wider study: CD4 naive and memory got three plates each, CD8 naive two, CD8 memory one.

Study results and limitations: Larger estimated richness was generally recorded for naive subsets relative to memory subsets.

The CDR3 has 16 amino acids. Germline V gene lookup returns CDR1 SGHDT and CDR2 YYEEEE. V lost 0 bases to trimming and J lost 1 base, with 10 bases between them. Naive CD8 cells lacked CD45RO, underwent positive selection for CCR7 and left out terminally differentiated effector memory CD45RA+ cells. The sequence was obtained from a man between 18 and 29 years old in good health. Sequencing was carried out using naive CD8+ T cells sorted from blood. The chain has TRBV5-6 and TRBJ2-2; possible D gene TRBD2, 5 bases. In DNA form, the CDR3 reads TGTGCCAGCAGCTTGGGCTCCGGACTGAACACCGGGGAGCTGTTTTTT. Protein sequence: CASSLGSGLNTGELFF.